One and the same sample provided the 9 T cell receptor beta chains below, sequenced in a study of T cell responses to AZD1222 COVID-19 vaccine. The protocol was immunoSEQ multiplex PCR, while the TCRdb copy is restricted to in-frame clones and leaves out a portion. The table has approximately 120,000 clones, 88% seen once. The sample was peripheral blood, taken on day 0 of AZD1222 vaccination. The source of these receptors is an adult in good health.

V and J are TRBV3-1 (or the pseudogene TRBV3-2) and TRBJ2-1; 9 nucleotides agree with TRBD2. J was trimmed by 4 bases and V by 6 bases; bases with no gene match: 1. This CDR3 comprises 13 residues. In germline, CDR1 is LGHDT, CDR2 YNNKEL (reference sequence). The CDR3 DNA is TGTGCCAGCAGGACTAGCGGTTACAATGAGCAGTTCTTC. Residues: CASRTSGYNEQFF.

The CDR3 region has the DNA TGTGCCAGCAGCTTTGTACTAGAAGAGACCCAGTACTTC. Its translation is CASSFVLEETQYF. The chain couples TRBV5-4 to TRBJ2-5; D is perhaps TRBD2 (5 bases). V gave up 2 bases and J gave up 3 bases, with 8 bases separating them. The germline CDR1 and CDR2 sequences are SGHNT and YYREEE (reference sequence). The CDR3 extends over 13 amino acids.

The rearrangement links TRBV7-2 to TRBJ2-5; perhaps TRBD2 as D (6 bases). CDR1 and CDR2 from the germline V gene are SGHTA and FQGNSA. V was shortened by 1 base and J by 1 base, with 16 bases between the two germline ends. The CDR3 runs to 17 residues. The CDR3, as DNA: TGTGCCAGCAGCTTAGTAAGGGGAAGCGGGCTCCAAGAGACCCAGTACTTC. Its protein is CASSLVRGSGLQETQYF.

This chain joins TRBV7-9 and TRBJ2-2; TRBD2 might be the D (6 bases). This CDR3 is built from 15 residues. Deletions cut 0 bases from V and 1 base from J, with 6 bases between. Germline values: CDR1 SEHNR, CDR2 FQNEAQ (reference sequence). CDR3 nucleotides: TGTGCCAGCAGCTTAGCGGGGGGGAACACCGGGGAGCTGTTTTTT. Its protein product is CASSLAGGNTGELFF.

The rearrangement uses TRBV13 and TRBJ1-4; D not resolved. The germline V gene encodes CDR1 PRHDT and CDR2 FYEKMQ (reference sequence). The V end lost 5 bases, the J end lost 0 bases, and 10 bases lay between the germline ends. The CDR3 is 15 amino acids. The CDR3 DNA reads as TGTGCCAGCAGCATCTCAGGCCCAACTAATGAAAAACTGTTTTTT. This gives the protein CASSISGPTNEKLFF.

V and J are TRBV2 and TRBJ2-3; D assignment may be TRBD1 or TRBD2 (5 bases each). From germline, CDR1 is SNHLY and CDR2 FYNNEI. Trimming removed 9 bases from V and 0 bases from J, with 13 bases in between. The CDR3 extends over 14 amino acids. The CDR3 protein is CASLRDHSTDTQYF. The CDR3 bases are TGTGCCAGTCTCCGGGACCACAGCACAGATACGCAGTATTTT.

This chain uses TRBV5-4 with TRBJ2-7; possible D gene TRBD1, 6 bases. Germline V lookup: CDR1 SGHNT, CDR2 YYREEE (reference sequence). V was cut by 4 bases and J by 0 bases, with 14 bases left in between. The CDR3 sequence is 15 residues long. The CDR3 DNA follows: TGTGCCAGCAGCCTGACCCGGGACACCTCCTACGAGCAGTACTTC. This codes for CASSLTRDTSYEQYF.

The rearrangement links TRBV27 to TRBJ2-7, with D uncertain. In germline, CDR1 is MNHEY, CDR2 SMNVEV (reference sequence). Between the trimmed V and J ends, which lost 3 bases and 4 bases, there was a span of 16 bases. The CDR3 is 15 residues long. The CDR3: CASSFSPHALYEQYF. For the CDR3, the DNA is TGTGCCAGCAGTTTTTCACCCCACGCGCTTTACGAGCAGTACTTC.

The chain carries TRBV11-1 and TRBJ1-1; 8 bases line up with TRBD1. The CDR3 consists of 13 residues. Germline CDR1 reads SGHAT; CDR2 reads FQDESV (reference sequence). The J segment lost 8 bases and the V segment lost 4 bases, leaving 6 bases of the junction unmatched. The CDR3 loop reads CASSSGRGREAFF. The CDR3 DNA reads as TGTGCCAGCAGCTCCGGCAGGGGGCGAGAAGCTTTCTTT.